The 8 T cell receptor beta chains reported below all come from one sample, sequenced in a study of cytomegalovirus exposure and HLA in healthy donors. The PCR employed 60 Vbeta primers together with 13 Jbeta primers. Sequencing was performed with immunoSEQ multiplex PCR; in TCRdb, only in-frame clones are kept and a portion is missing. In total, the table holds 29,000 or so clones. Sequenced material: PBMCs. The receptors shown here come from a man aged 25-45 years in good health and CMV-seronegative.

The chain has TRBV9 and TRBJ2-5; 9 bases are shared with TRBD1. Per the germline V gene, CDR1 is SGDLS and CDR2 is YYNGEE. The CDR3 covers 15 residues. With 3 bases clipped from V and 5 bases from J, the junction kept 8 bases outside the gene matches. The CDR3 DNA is TGTGCCAGCAGCGCCGGGACAGGGCCATGGGAGACCCAGTACTTC. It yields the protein CASSAGTGPWETQYF.

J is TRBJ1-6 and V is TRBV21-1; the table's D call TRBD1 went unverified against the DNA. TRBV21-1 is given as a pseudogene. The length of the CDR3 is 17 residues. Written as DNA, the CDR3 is TGTGCCAGCAGCAATACAGGAACAGGGGTTCAAAATTCACCCCTCCACTTT. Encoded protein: CASSNTGTGVQNSPLHF.

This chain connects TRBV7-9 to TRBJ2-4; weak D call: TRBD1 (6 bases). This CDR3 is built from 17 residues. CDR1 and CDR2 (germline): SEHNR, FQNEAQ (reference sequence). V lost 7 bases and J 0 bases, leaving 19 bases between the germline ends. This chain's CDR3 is CASTIGAGDLAKNIQYF. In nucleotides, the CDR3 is TGTGCCAGCACCATTGGGGCAGGGGACCTAGCCAAAAACATTCAGTACTTC.

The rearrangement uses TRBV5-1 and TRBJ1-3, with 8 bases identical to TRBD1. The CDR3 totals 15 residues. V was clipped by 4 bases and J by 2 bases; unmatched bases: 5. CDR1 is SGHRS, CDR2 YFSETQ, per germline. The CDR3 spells CASSTETGAGNTIYF. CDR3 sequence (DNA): TGCGCCAGCAGCACCGAGACAGGGGCTGGAAACACCATATATTTT.

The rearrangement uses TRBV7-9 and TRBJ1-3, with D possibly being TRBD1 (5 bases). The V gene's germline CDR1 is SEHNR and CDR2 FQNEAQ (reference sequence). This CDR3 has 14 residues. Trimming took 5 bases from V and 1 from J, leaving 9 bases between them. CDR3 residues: CASSSRQSGNTIYF. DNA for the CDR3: TGTGCCAGCAGCAGCCGACAGTCTGGAAACACCATATATTTT.

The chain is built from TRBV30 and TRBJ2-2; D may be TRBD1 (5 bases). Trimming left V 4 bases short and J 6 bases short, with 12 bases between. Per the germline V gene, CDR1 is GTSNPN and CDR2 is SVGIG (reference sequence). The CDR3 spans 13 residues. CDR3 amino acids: CAWMQGFSGELFF. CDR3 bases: TGTGCCTGGATGCAGGGTTTTTCCGGGGAGCTGTTTTTT.

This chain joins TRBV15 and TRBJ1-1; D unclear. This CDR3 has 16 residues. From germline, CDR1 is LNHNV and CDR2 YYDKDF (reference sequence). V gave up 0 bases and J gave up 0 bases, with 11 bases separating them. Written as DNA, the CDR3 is TGTGCCACCAGCAGAGACCCCTCGGTGGTGAACACTGAAGCTTTCTTT. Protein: CATSRDPSVVNTEAFF.

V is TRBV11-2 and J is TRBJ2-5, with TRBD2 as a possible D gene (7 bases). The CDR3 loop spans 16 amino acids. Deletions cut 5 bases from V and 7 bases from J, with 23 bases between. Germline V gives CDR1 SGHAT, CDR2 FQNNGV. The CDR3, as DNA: TGTGCCAGCAGCGGGGGGGGGCTCCAGGTATTGGGGACCCAGTACTTC. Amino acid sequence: CASSGGGLQVLGTQYF.